This entry is about one T cell receptor (beta chain). The CDR3 length is 13 residues. Germline V gives CDR1 DFQATT, CDR2 SNEGSKA (reference sequence). V lost 6 bases to trimming and J lost 3 bases, with 15 bases between them. The data were obtained in a study of CD8 T cells in Susac syndrome. Random hexamers were used to reverse transcribe the RNA input (roughly 0.5 to 1 ug). The immunoSEQ assay covered 54 Vbeta and 13 Jbeta segments for CDR3. TCRdb itself ran the immunoSEQ multiplex PCR reads through MiXCR, one entry per CDR3 protein. This table has 300,000 or so distinct CDR3 sequences, 92% appearing once.

The specimen was CD4+ T cells from PBMCs. J is TRBJ2-7 and V is TRBV20-1, with D perhaps matching TRBD2 (6 bases). The sequence came from a human donor with multiple sclerosis. The CDR3 spells CSASPRGIYEQYF. CDR3 nucleotide sequence: TGCAGTGCCTCACCCCGCGGGATCTACGAGCAGTACTTC.